The TCR beta chain under discussion was sequenced for a study of human T cells and chemical hapten exposure. Turning to the study itself: Skin on the upper inner arm, approximately 2 cm by approximately 2 cm in size, was sensitized with 2% DPC. Small discrepancies in pooled library volume mainly accounted for the varying TCR yields per sample.

TCRdb reanalysed the RACE reads using MiXCR and keeps one entry per CDR3 protein. The top ten clones hold 2.5% to 3% of a sample with 300,000 to 450,000 distinct CDR3 sequences, roughly 5% of them seen once. Time point of the sample: pre-sensitization, week 0. Regarding treatment: therapeutic diphenylcyclopropenone sensitization with weekly scalp DPC. This clonotype showed up many times. What it recognizes is unknown. Germline V gene sequence: CDR1 GTSNPN, CDR2 SVGIG (reference sequence). This CDR3 comprises 14 residues. Trimming pared 5 bases from V and 0 bases from J, leaving 13 bases between. Whole-study findings and limits: TCRs exceeding a frequency of 1 in 1000 stayed unchanged under DPC sensitization. Each of the donors had alopecia, so their immune responses may not resemble those of healthy people.

The chain joins TRBV30 to TRBJ1-1; tentative D call: TRBD1 (5 bases). The sequence was obtained from a woman aged 50 to 60 with alopecia areata. Some clones in this sample may be carry-over from other donors' samples. The starting material was whole blood, obtained in connection with sensitization to the hapten diphenylcyclopropenone (DPC). The CDR3 region has the DNA TGTGCCTGGGTGACAGCTGCAATGAACACTGAAGCTTTCTTT. Protein: CAWVTAAMNTEAFF.